This is a list of T cell receptor beta chains from one sample in a study of T cell repertoires in cytomegalovirus infection. TCRdb ran MiXCR on the reads and lists one entry per CDR3 protein. The sample has approximately 110,000 distinct CDR3 sequences, about 32% seen once. These receptors lack a known antigen. The specimen was CD8+ T cells from cultured PBMCs, collected from culture after CMV antigen stimulation. The source is a human donor in good health (CMV status not recorded). Some clones in this sample may be carry-over from other donors' samples. CDR3s include the opening cysteine and the closing phenylalanine or tryptophan. The D gene is left open where the match is weak. The size of a clone is reported for some rows only, either as once, few or many, or as a class for expanded clones.

d_call | j_call | clone_size | v_call | cdr3_nt | cdr3_aa
NA | TRBJ2-5 | NA | TRBV7-7 | TGTGCTAGCAGCTTCTTAGCGAACCAAGAGACCCAGTACTTC | CASSFLANQETQYF
NA | TRBJ2-5 | NA | TRBV11-2 | TGTGCCAGCAGCTTAGGGGCCGTCTTAGAGACCCAGTACTTC | CASSLGAVLETQYF
NA | TRBJ1-2 | many | TRBV12-3/TRBV12-4 | TGTGCCAGCTCTATCGGGGGGTATGGCTACACCTTC | CASSIGGYGYTF
NA | TRBJ2-5 | many | TRBV5-1 | TGCGCCAGCAGCTTCCCACAAGAGACCCAGTACTTC | CASSFPQETQYF
TRBD2 | TRBJ2-1 | NA | TRBV7-2 | TGTGCCAGCAGCTTAAATGCTTACGGGGGGGGCAGAACTATTGAGCAGTTCTTC | CASSLNAYGGGRTIEQFF
TRBD2 | TRBJ2-1 | many | TRBV3-1 | TGTGCCAGCAGCCAAGGTGCTAGCGGGGGGACCACCTCCTACAATGAGCAGTTCTTC | CASSQGASGGTTSYNEQFF
NA | TRBJ2-1 | NA | TRBV2 | TGTGCCAGTTGGTCTTCGGACCATTCAAATGAGCAGTTCTTC | CASWSSDHSNEQFF
NA | TRBJ1-1 | few | TRBV6-1 | TGTGCCAGCAGTGAAGAGCGGTGGTCGAACACTGAAGCTTTCTTT | CASSEERWSNTEAFF
NA | TRBJ2-3 | few | TRBV4-1 | TGCGCCAGCAGCCAAGGAGGGCACACGAACACAGATACGCAGTATTTT | CASSQGGHTNTDTQYF
TRBD1 | TRBJ2-7 | NA | TRBV7-8 | TGTGCCAGCAGCCCTGGACAGGGACCCAACGAGCAGTACTTC | CASSPGQGPNEQYF
TRBD1 | TRBJ1-2 | few | TRBV6-1 | TGTGCCAGCAGTGAAGTCAGCAGGGGGAACTATGGCTACACCTTC | CASSEVSRGNYGYTF
NA | TRBJ1-1 | NA | TRBV7-8 | TGTGCCAGCGGCCGGGCCCCGCGGATGACTGAAGCTTTCTTT | CASGRAPRMTEAFF
NA | TRBJ2-6 | NA | TRBV6-5 | TGTGCCAGCAGTTATGGGCGAAGTTTTTCCTCTGGGGCCAACGTCCTGACTTTC | CASSYGRSFSSGANVLTF
TRBD2 | TRBJ2-5 | NA | TRBV7-8 | TGTGCCAGCAGCCCCCCAGGGGATAGCGGGGGGGAGACCCAGTACTTC | CASSPPGDSGGETQYF
TRBD1 | TRBJ1-4 | NA | TRBV7-4 | TGTGCCAGCAGCTCAACAGGGGGCTCGGATGAAAAACTGTTTTTT | CASSSTGGSDEKLFF
NA | TRBJ2-7 | NA | TRBV7-8 | TGTGCCAGCAGCTCGGGACGGATTTACGAGCAGTACTTC | CASSSGRIYEQYF